These T cell receptor beta chains were read from a single sample in a study of radiotherapy plus CTLA-4 blockade in lung cancer. The repertoire was sequenced with immunoSEQ multiplex PCR; TCRdb's copy has only in-frame clones and lacks some. The table includes around 71,000 clones, roughly three quarters detected once. This specimen was peripheral blood, taken from a patient treated with radiotherapy plus ipilimumab. The source of these receptors is a human donor with non-small cell lung cancer whose response to radiotherapy plus ipilimumab could not be evaluated. Some clones in this sample may be carry-over from other donors' samples. The CDR3 runs from the conserved cysteine through the conserved F or W. The D gene is left open where the match is weak. A clone size is listed for some rows: how often the clone was seen (once, few, many), or a class if it is expanded.

D gene: -
V gene: TRBV7-2
clone size: few
J gene: TRBJ1-6
CDR3 DNA: TGTGCCAGCAGCTTAGGCAGGAACTCCTATAATTCACCCCTCCACTTT
CDR3 protein: CASSLGRNSYNSPLHF

D gene: -
V gene: TRBV9
clone size: -
J gene: TRBJ2-1
CDR3 DNA: TGTGCCAGCAGCGTAGAACACAGCAACAATGAGCAGTTCTTC
CDR3 protein: CASSVEHSNNEQFF

D gene: -
V gene: TRBV28
clone size: -
J gene: TRBJ2-5
CDR3 DNA: TGTGCCAGCAGTTTCCCCGCCGGGGGTGTGGAGACCCAGTACTTC
CDR3 protein: CASSFPAGGVETQYF

D gene: -
V gene: TRBV5-1
clone size: -
J gene: TRBJ1-1
CDR3 DNA: TGCGCCAGCAGCTTGAGGCAGGACAGACCTGAAGCTTTCTTT
CDR3 protein: CASSLRQDRPEAFF

D gene: TRBD1
V gene: TRBV7-3
clone size: -
J gene: TRBJ2-7
CDR3 DNA: TGTGCCAGCAGCTCCCGGGACAGGGGCCACGAGCAGTACTTC
CDR3 protein: CASSSRDRGHEQYF

D gene: TRBD2
V gene: TRBV19
clone size: -
J gene: TRBJ2-3
CDR3 DNA: TGTGCCAGTAGTAAAAACGGACTAGCGGGGGCCCCCACAGATACGCAGTATTTT
CDR3 protein: CASSKNGLAGAPTDTQYF

D gene: TRBD1
V gene: TRBV6-5
clone size: -
J gene: TRBJ1-2
CDR3 DNA: TGTGCCAGCAGTTACCGTCCCGGGACAGCGAACTATGGCTACACCTTC
CDR3 protein: CASSYRPGTANYGYTF

D gene: TRBD1
V gene: TRBV6-5
clone size: -
J gene: TRBJ1-2
CDR3 DNA: TGTGCCAGCAGTTACACCACAGGGGGGGGCTACACCTTC
CDR3 protein: CASSYTTGGGYTF

D gene: TRBD1
V gene: TRBV6-6
clone size: -
J gene: TRBJ2-5
CDR3 DNA: TGTGCCAGCAGTTACCCGGACAGGGAGGAGACCCAGTACTTC
CDR3 protein: CASSYPDREETQYF

D gene: -
V gene: TRBV28
clone size: -
J gene: TRBJ1-2
CDR3 DNA: TGTGCCAGCATGAAATGGGCAGGGCTTAACTATGGCTACACCTTC
CDR3 protein: CASMKWAGLNYGYTF

D gene: -
V gene: TRBV6-5
clone size: few
J gene: TRBJ1-1
CDR3 DNA: TGTGCCAGCATTTCACTCGTCGGGGTTGGCACTGAAGCTTTCTTT
CDR3 protein: CASISLVGVGTEAFF

D gene: TRBD2
V gene: TRBV27
clone size: -
J gene: TRBJ2-1
CDR3 DNA: TGTGCCAGCAGCCTTAGGGAGGGGTACAATGAGCAGTTCTTC
CDR3 protein: CASSLREGYNEQFF

D gene: TRBD1
V gene: TRBV6-5
clone size: -
J gene: TRBJ1-2
CDR3 DNA: TGTGCCAGCAGTTACCAACAGGGGTCATATGGCTACACCTTC
CDR3 protein: CASSYQQGSYGYTF

D gene: TRBD2
V gene: TRBV4-2
clone size: -
J gene: TRBJ2-3
CDR3 DNA: TGTGCCAGCAGCCCCGGGACTAGAAACACAGATACGCAGTATTTT
CDR3 protein: CASSPGTRNTDTQYF

D gene: -
V gene: TRBV6-5
clone size: -
J gene: TRBJ1-6
CDR3 DNA: TGTGCCAGCAGCTTGGACTTTGGGGGCGATTCACCCCTCCACTTT
CDR3 protein: CASSLDFGGDSPLHF

D gene: TRBD1
V gene: TRBV5-1
clone size: -
J gene: TRBJ2-3
CDR3 DNA: TGCGCCAGCAGCTTGGGACAGGGGATGGTAGATACGCAGTATTTT
CDR3 protein: CASSLGQGMVDTQYF

D gene: -
V gene: TRBV11-2
clone size: -
J gene: TRBJ2-7
CDR3 DNA: TGTGCCAGCAGCTTAACTCACGAGCAGTACTTC
CDR3 protein: CASSLTHEQYF

D gene: TRBD1
V gene: TRBV14
clone size: -
J gene: TRBJ1-1
CDR3 DNA: TGTGCCAGCAGCCAAGCAGGGGGCGTATGGGGCACTGAAGCTTTCTTT
CDR3 protein: CASSQAGGVWGTEAFF

D gene: TRBD2
V gene: TRBV9
clone size: -
J gene: TRBJ2-1
CDR3 DNA: TGTGCCAGCAGCGGCGGGACTCCGGGGGGCAATGAGCAGTTCTTC
CDR3 protein: CASSGGTPGGNEQFF

D gene: -
V gene: TRBV5-4
clone size: -
J gene: TRBJ1-2
CDR3 DNA: TGTGCCAGCAGTCCGACGGGAGAGTATGGCTACACCTTC
CDR3 protein: CASSPTGEYGYTF

D gene: -
V gene: TRBV12-2
clone size: -
J gene: TRBJ1-5
CDR3 DNA: TGTGCAAGTCGCTTAGTAGGTGGGGATGGCAGGGGGTCAGGTCAGCCCCAGCATTTT
CDR3 protein: CASRLVGGDGRGSGQPQHF

D gene: TRBD1
V gene: TRBV18
clone size: -
J gene: TRBJ1-6
CDR3 DNA: TGTGCCAGCTCACGGGACAGGGCTAATTCACCCCTCCACTTT
CDR3 protein: CASSRDRANSPLHF

D gene: TRBD1
V gene: TRBV5-1
clone size: -
J gene: TRBJ2-2
CDR3 DNA: TGCGCCAGCAGCTTGGGGGACAGGGCGCACACCGGGGAGCTGTTTTTT
CDR3 protein: CASSLGDRAHTGELFF

D gene: TRBD1
V gene: TRBV10-3
clone size: -
J gene: TRBJ2-3
CDR3 DNA: TGTGCCATCAGTGACCTGGGACAGCCCACAGATACGCAGTATTTT
CDR3 protein: CAISDLGQPTDTQYF

D gene: -
V gene: TRBV5-1
clone size: few
J gene: TRBJ1-1
CDR3 DNA: TGCGCCAGCAGCTTGACAGGGATCGCTGAAGCTTTCTTT
CDR3 protein: CASSLTGIAEAFF

D gene: -
V gene: TRBV5-1
clone size: -
J gene: TRBJ2-7
CDR3 DNA: TGCGCCAGCAGCTTGGACGTTCTCACAGGACCCTACGAGCAGTACTTC
CDR3 protein: CASSLDVLTGPYEQYF

D gene: TRBD2
V gene: TRBV7-2
clone size: -
J gene: TRBJ2-5
CDR3 DNA: TGTGCCAGCAGACGGAACCTAGCGGGGGGCAGGGAGACCCAGTACTTC
CDR3 protein: CASRRNLAGGRETQYF

D gene: -
V gene: TRBV7-9
clone size: few
J gene: TRBJ1-1
CDR3 DNA: TGTGCCAGCAGCGCCGGGATTGATTGGACTGAAGCTTTCTTT
CDR3 protein: CASSAGIDWTEAFF

D gene: TRBD1
V gene: TRBV5-8
clone size: -
J gene: TRBJ1-1
CDR3 DNA: TGTGCCAGCAGCTTTCGGTTAAGGACAGGGAACACTGAAGCTTTCTTT
CDR3 protein: CASSFRLRTGNTEAFF

D gene: -
V gene: TRBV15
clone size: -
J gene: TRBJ2-5
CDR3 DNA: TGTGCCACCAGCAGAAGGGAGAACCAAGAGACCCAGTACTTC
CDR3 protein: CATSRRENQETQYF

D gene: -
V gene: TRBV11-2
clone size: -
J gene: TRBJ2-5
CDR3 DNA: TGTGCCAGCAGCTTAGAGAGTACAGGGTGGGAGACCCAGTACTTC
CDR3 protein: CASSLESTGWETQYF

D gene: -
V gene: TRBV5-1
clone size: once
J gene: TRBJ2-2
CDR3 DNA: TGCGCCAGCTCCAGAACAGGGCAGAACACCGGGGAGCTGTTTTTT
CDR3 protein: CASSRTGQNTGELFF

D gene: TRBD1
V gene: TRBV9
clone size: -
J gene: TRBJ1-2
CDR3 DNA: TGTGCCAGCAGCGTAGAACAGGGGGCGGACTATGGCTACACCTTC
CDR3 protein: CASSVEQGADYGYTF

D gene: TRBD1
V gene: TRBV25-1
clone size: -
J gene: TRBJ2-3
CDR3 DNA: TGTGCCAGCAGTGGAAACAGGGGTGGAGATACGCAGTATTTT
CDR3 protein: CASSGNRGGDTQYF

D gene: -
V gene: TRBV4-3
clone size: -
J gene: TRBJ2-6
CDR3 DNA: TGCGCCAGCAGCCAACGGTGGGGGGACAGCAACTCTGGGGCCAACGTCCTGACTTTC
CDR3 protein: CASSQRWGDSNSGANVLTF

D gene: -
V gene: TRBV5-1
clone size: -
J gene: TRBJ1-6
CDR3 DNA: TGCGCCAGCAGCTTGGAGGGGGGGGGCAATAATTCACCCCTCCACTTT
CDR3 protein: CASSLEGGGNNSPLHF

D gene: TRBD2
V gene: TRBV9
clone size: -
J gene: TRBJ2-3
CDR3 DNA: TGTGCCAGCAGCTCTACGGGGGGGGCCCGCTCTAGCACAGATACGCAGTATTTT
CDR3 protein: CASSSTGGARSSTDTQYF

D gene: -
V gene: TRBV18
clone size: -
J gene: TRBJ1-2
CDR3 DNA: TGTGCCAGCTCACCACCGAACAGGGACGGCTATGGCTACACCTTC
CDR3 protein: CASSPPNRDGYGYTF

D gene: -
V gene: TRBV28
clone size: -
J gene: TRBJ2-7
CDR3 DNA: TGTGCCAGCGCGACTAACTCCTACGAGCAGTACTTC
CDR3 protein: CASATNSYEQYF

D gene: -
V gene: TRBV19
clone size: once
J gene: TRBJ2-3
CDR3 DNA: TGTGCCAGTAGTCCCGGGACACCTCTCACAGATACGCAGTATTTT
CDR3 protein: CASSPGTPLTDTQYF

D gene: TRBD1
V gene: TRBV28
clone size: -
J gene: TRBJ1-5
CDR3 DNA: TGTGCCAGCAGTTTATTTGTGACAGGGATAAATCAGCCCCAGCATTTT
CDR3 protein: CASSLFVTGINQPQHF

D gene: TRBD2
V gene: TRBV19
clone size: once
J gene: TRBJ2-7
CDR3 DNA: TGTGCCAGTAGTACCCATTCCCGTAGCGGGGGAGGCTACGAGCAGTACTTC
CDR3 protein: CASSTHSRSGGGYEQYF

D gene: TRBD1
V gene: TRBV30
clone size: -
J gene: TRBJ2-1
CDR3 DNA: TGTGCCTGGGACAGGGTCCCACTAAGCTCCTACAATGAGCAGTTCTTC
CDR3 protein: CAWDRVPLSSYNEQFF

D gene: -
V gene: TRBV19
clone size: few
J gene: TRBJ1-5
CDR3 DNA: TGTGCAACCGGGAAACATATCGGTCAGCCCCAGCATTTT
CDR3 protein: CATGKHIGQPQHF

D gene: -
V gene: TRBV4-1
clone size: -
J gene: TRBJ1-2
CDR3 DNA: TGCGCCAGCAGCATTACTCAAACAGGGAACTATGGCTACACCTTC
CDR3 protein: CASSITQTGNYGYTF

D gene: -
V gene: TRBV5-1
clone size: -
J gene: TRBJ1-5
CDR3 DNA: TGCGCCAGCAGCTTGGACAGTTATAGCAATCAGCCCCAGCATTTT
CDR3 protein: CASSLDSYSNQPQHF

D gene: -
V gene: TRBV19
clone size: -
J gene: TRBJ1-6
CDR3 DNA: TGTGCCAGTAGTCGCGGGGAGAGGAGTTCACCCCTCCACTTT
CDR3 protein: CASSRGERSSPLHF

D gene: TRBD1
V gene: TRBV6-5
clone size: -
J gene: TRBJ1-2
CDR3 DNA: TGTGCCAGCAGTACGGGACAGGGTTGGTACTATGGCTACACCTTC
CDR3 protein: CASSTGQGWYYGYTF

D gene: TRBD1
V gene: TRBV5-1
clone size: -
J gene: TRBJ1-4
CDR3 DNA: TGCGCCAGCAGCTGGACAGGTGCTAATGAAAAACTGTTTTTT
CDR3 protein: CASSWTGANEKLFF

D gene: -
V gene: TRBV27
clone size: -
J gene: TRBJ2-1
CDR3 DNA: TGTGCCAGCAGTCCACCCACTAGGCCCGGGGTGCAGTTCTTC
CDR3 protein: CASSPPTRPGVQFF